These 3 T cell receptor beta chains came from one sample sequenced in a study of T cell repertoires in cytomegalovirus infection. Their cognate antigens are unknown. MiXCR, applied by TCRdb to the reads, yields one record per CDR3 protein. The data show hundreds of thousands of distinct CDR3 sequences, about 33% seen once. Sequenced here: cultured CD8+ T cells from PBMCs, sampled from culture after CMV antigen stimulation. These receptors were taken from a human donor in good health (CMV status not recorded). Some clones in this sample may be carry-over from other donors' samples.

The rearrangement joins TRBV6-6 to TRBJ2-1; D perhaps matches TRBD1 (5 bases). Between the trimmed V and J ends, which lost 5 bases and 9 bases, there was a span of 14 bases. The germline V gene encodes CDR1 MNHNY and CDR2 SVGAGI (reference sequence). The CDR3 loop spans 13 amino acids. The CDR3 sequence: CASSDSILGEQFF. The CDR3 nucleotides are TGTGCCAGCAGTGACAGTATCCTGGGTGAGCAGTTCTTC.

This clonotype was found once. This chain uses TRBV5-6 with TRBJ1-1; a possible D gene is TRBD1 (5 bases). CDR3 size: 16 residues. CDR1 SGHDT and CDR2 YYEEEE come from the germline V gene. V lost 0 bases and J 4 bases, leaving 16 bases between the germline ends. The CDR3 is CASSLGGSGRGTEAFF. For the CDR3, the DNA is TGTGCCAGCAGCTTGGGTGGGTCCGGTAGGGGCACTGAAGCTTTCTTT.

This clonotype was observed a handful of times. The chain carries TRBV7-6 and TRBJ1-1; D remains unclear. V gave up 5 bases and J gave up 0 bases, with 16 bases separating them. The germline V gene has CDR1 SGHVS and CDR2 FNYEAQ. The CDR3 is 16 amino acids. The DNA of the CDR3 is TGTGCCAGCAGCCTCCTCCCAGGAGCTATGAACACTGAAGCTTTCTTT. Translating it yields CASSLLPGAMNTEAFF. Full variable domain (missing parts from reference TRBV7-6 and TRBJ1-1): GAGVSQSPRYKVTKRGQDVALRCDPISGHVSLYWYRQALGQGPEFLTYFNYEAQQDKSGLPNDRFSAERPEGSISTLTIQRTEQRDSAMYRCASSLLPGAMNTEAFFGQGTRLTVV.